A selection of T cell receptor beta chains follows, all from one sample in a study of vaccination effects on CD4 cells after COVID-19. Generated by immunoSEQ multiplex PCR, the TCRdb table keeps only in-frame clones and is missing some. The sample has 26,000 or so clones; approximately 80% are singletons. These receptors' antigens are unknown. The specimen comprised CD4+ T cells from PBMCs cultured with HCoV-NL63 spike peptides, sampled before COVID-19 vaccination. These TCRs come from a human donor who had a prior SARS-CoV-2 infection. CDR3s include the opening cysteine and the closing phenylalanine or tryptophan.

16	TRBV5-1	CASSGGAGLVSYEQYF
16	TRBV4-3	CASSQRWSGDTHEQYF
19	TRBV7-3	CASSARPSGGPYNYNEQFF
16	TRBV5-1	CASSAYWTGTGDTQYF
14	TRBV7-9	CASSLGDPTDTQYF
16	TRBV19	CASSITGTQGANVLTF
14	TRBV2	CASSEQGLRETQYF
17	TRBV19	CASSGGTGNPADSPLHF
14	TRBV19	CASSTATANYGYTF
16	TRBV5-4	CASSLSSGRVMDTQYF